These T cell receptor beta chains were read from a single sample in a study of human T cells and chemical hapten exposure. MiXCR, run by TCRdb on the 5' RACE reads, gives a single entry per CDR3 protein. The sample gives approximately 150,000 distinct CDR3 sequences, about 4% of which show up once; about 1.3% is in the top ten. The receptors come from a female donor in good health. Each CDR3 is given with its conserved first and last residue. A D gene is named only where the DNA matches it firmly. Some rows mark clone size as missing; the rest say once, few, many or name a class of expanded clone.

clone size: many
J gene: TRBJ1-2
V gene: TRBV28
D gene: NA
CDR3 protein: CASSLSGGRGYGYTF
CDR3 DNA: TGTGCCAGCAGTTTAAGCGGGGGCCGAGGCTATGGCTACACCTTC

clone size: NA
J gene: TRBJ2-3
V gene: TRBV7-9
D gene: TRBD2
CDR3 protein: CASSIASGARDTQYF
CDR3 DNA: TGTGCCAGCAGCATCGCTAGCGGGGCGAGGGATACGCAGTATTTT

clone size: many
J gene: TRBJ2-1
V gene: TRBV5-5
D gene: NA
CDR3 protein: CASSLVIGWQFF
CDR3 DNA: TGTGCCAGCAGCTTAGTCATCGGATGGCAGTTCTTC

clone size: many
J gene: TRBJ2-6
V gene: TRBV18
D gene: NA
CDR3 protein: CASSPIQGSGANVLTF
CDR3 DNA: TGTGCCAGCTCCCCGATCCAGGGCTCTGGGGCCAACGTCCTGACTTTC

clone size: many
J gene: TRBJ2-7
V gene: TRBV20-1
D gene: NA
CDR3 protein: CSARGTYEQYF
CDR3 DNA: TGCAGTGCTAGAGGGACCTACGAGCAGTACTTC

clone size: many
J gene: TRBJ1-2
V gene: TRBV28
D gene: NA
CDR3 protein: CASSGSFYGYTF
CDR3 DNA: TGTGCCAGCAGTGGCAGTTTTTATGGCTACACCTTC

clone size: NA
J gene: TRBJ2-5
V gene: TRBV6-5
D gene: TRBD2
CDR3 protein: CASSYDERGGRGETQYF
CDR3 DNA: TGTGCCAGCAGTTACGACGAGCGGGGGGGCCGCGGAGAGACCCAGTACTTC

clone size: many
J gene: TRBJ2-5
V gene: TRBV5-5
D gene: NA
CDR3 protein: CASTHGVAWKTRQETQYF
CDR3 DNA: TGTGCCAGCACCCACGGCGTAGCGTGGAAAACTCGCCAAGAGACCCAGTACTTC

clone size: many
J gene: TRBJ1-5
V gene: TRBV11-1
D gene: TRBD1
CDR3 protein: CANTGERSNQPQHF
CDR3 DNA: TGTGCCAACACAGGGGAAAGGAGCAATCAGCCCCAGCATTTT

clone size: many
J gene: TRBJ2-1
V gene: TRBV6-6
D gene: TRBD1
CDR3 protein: CASSYSPGGSYNEQFF
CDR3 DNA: TGTGCCAGCAGTTACTCGCCAGGGGGCTCCTACAATGAGCAGTTCTTC

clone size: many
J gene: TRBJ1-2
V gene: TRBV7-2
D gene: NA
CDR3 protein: CASSPGRRQRLYGYTF
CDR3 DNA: TGTGCCAGCAGCCCAGGGAGACGACAGAGACTCTATGGCTACACCTTC

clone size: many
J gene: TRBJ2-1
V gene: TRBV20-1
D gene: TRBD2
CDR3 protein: CSARLYSGTSYNEQFF
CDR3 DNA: TGCAGTGCTAGACTATACTCCGGGACTAGCTACAATGAGCAGTTCTTC

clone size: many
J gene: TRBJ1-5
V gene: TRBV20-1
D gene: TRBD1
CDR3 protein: CSARGLAGGVGQPQHF
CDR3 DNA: TGCAGTGCTAGAGGCCTCGCAGGGGGCGTGGGTCAGCCCCAGCATTTT

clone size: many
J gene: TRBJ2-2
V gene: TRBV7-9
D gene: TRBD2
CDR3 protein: CASSSRPSGGIMNTGELFF
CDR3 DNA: TGTGCCAGCAGCTCCCGACCTAGCGGGGGGATCATGAACACCGGGGAGCTGTTTTTT

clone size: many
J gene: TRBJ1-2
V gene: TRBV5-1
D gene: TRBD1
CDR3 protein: CASSLGTGPYGYTF
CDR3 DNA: TGCGCCAGCAGCTTGGGGACAGGTCCATATGGCTACACCTTC

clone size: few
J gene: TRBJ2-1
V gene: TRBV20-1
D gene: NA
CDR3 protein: CSAFWGPGMNEQFF
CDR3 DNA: TGCAGTGCTTTCTGGGGCCCGGGTATGAATGAGCAGTTCTTC

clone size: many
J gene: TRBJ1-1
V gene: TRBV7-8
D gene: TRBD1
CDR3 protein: CASSMMTGGTEAFF
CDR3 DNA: TGTGCCAGCAGCATGATGACAGGGGGAACTGAAGCTTTCTTT

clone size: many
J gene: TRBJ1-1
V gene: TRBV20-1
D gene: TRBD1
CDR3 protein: CSARDFRGHTEAFF
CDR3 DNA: TGCAGTGCTAGAGATTTCAGGGGGCACACTGAAGCTTTCTTT

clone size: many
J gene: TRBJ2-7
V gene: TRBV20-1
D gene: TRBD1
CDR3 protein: CSARDGTGIGEQYF
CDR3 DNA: TGCAGTGCTAGAGATGGGACAGGGATCGGCGAGCAGTACTTC

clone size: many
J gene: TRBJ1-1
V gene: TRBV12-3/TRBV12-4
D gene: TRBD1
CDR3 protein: CASSRPGTANTEAFF
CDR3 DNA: TGTGCCAGCAGCCGTCCCGGGACAGCGAACACTGAAGCTTTCTTT

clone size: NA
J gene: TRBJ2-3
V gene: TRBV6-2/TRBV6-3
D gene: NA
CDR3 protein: CASSYSGTNTDTQYF
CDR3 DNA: TGTGCCAGCAGTTACTCTGGGACCAACACAGATACGCAGTATTTT

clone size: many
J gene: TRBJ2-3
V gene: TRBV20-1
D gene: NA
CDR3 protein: CSARDFQGPTDTQYF
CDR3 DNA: TGCAGTGCTAGAGACTTCCAGGGTCCAACAGATACGCAGTATTTT